This T cell receptor (beta chain) was recovered during a study of glioma-infiltrating T cells. There are 16 residues in the CDR3. Germline V lookup: CDR1 MDHEN, CDR2 SYDVKM. V shed 7 bases, J shed 2 bases, and the junction held 10 bases outside the gene matches. Study results and limitations: Gliomas, especially low-grade, showed above-expected tissue-blood divergence; non-neoplastic patients showed below. CDR3 overlap between tissue and blood was very small.

Regarding this clonotype: Its cognate antigen is unknown.

The iRepertoire nested amplicon-rescue multiplex PCR amplified TCR alpha and beta CDR3s from RNA. Tissue mRNA or PBMC total RNA, about 95-450 ng, went into one-step reverse transcription and amplification. MiXCR, run by TCRdb on the multiplex PCR reads, gives a single entry per CDR3 protein. The data contain under 200,000 distinct CDR3 sequences, approximately 40% of them seen just once; the ten biggest clones take up roughly 5.2%. The source material was glioma tissue, nonneoplastic brain tissue, or PBMCs (not recorded which). The chain recombines TRBV28 with TRBJ2-5; 10 bases match TRBD1. This TCR derives from a human donor with low-grade glioma or glioblastoma, undergoing nonglioma brain surgery, or in good health (not recorded which). CDR3 region: CASISTGTGEQETQYF. For the CDR3, the DNA is TGTGCCAGCATTTCCACCGGGACAGGGGAACAAGAGACCCAGTACTTC.